Below, one T cell receptor beta chain is given with its context. TCR beta CDR3 regions were amplified from RNA. First-round RT-PCR of the TCR CDR3 relied on the HTBI primer set. Each CDR3 protein is one row after TCRdb ran MiXCR on the multiplex PCR reads. The sample records around 600,000 distinct CDR3 sequences, about 14% being singletons. Germline CDR1 is SGHRS and CDR2 is YFSETQ. CDR3 length: 15 residues. Trimming removed 4 bases at V and 0 bases at J, with 13 bases between. This record belongs to a study of T cells in Graves' hyperthyroidism and ophthalmopathy. The receptor was isolated from a woman aged 50 to 60 with Graves' ophthalmopathy. The chain carries TRBV5-1 and TRBJ1-1, with D uncertain. Sequencing input: blood. In DNA, the CDR3 is TGCGCCAGCAGCCCTTCGCGGCCTTTGAACACTGAAGCTTTCTTT. Its translation: CASSPSRPLNTEAFF.